This T cell receptor beta chain was retrieved from a study of shared clonotypes between healthy human individuals. Per the study methods: ImmunoSEQ junction-only sequences lacked quality scores, so their filtering differed. Only in-frame clones appear in the TCRdb table, and some are missing; sequencing was by immunoSEQ multiplex PCR. The DNA was the basis for D and trimming; V, J and clone size are from that table. The sample includes about 2,200,000 clones, 90% to 95% seen only once; the top ten take 1.5% to 2%. CD45RO-negative CD8 cells positively selected for CCR7 made up the naive population, which excluded terminally differentiated effector memory CD45RA+ cells. Germline V lookup: CDR1 SGHRS, CDR2 YFSETQ. Trimming pared 1 base from V and 1 base from J, leaving 5 bases between. This CDR3 has 14 amino acids. With respect to this clone: Antigen: not known.

Study results and limitations: Donor clonotype sharing was expected to depend on sequencing depth.

The sequence was obtained from a man in his late teens or twenties in good health. Some clones in this sample may be carry-over from other donors' samples. Sample: naive CD8+ T cells from PBMCs. The chain is built from TRBV5-1 and TRBJ2-2; D is undetermined. For the CDR3, the DNA is TGCGCCAGCAGCTTGCTAAGGAACACCGGGGAGCTGTTTTTT. Residues: CASSLLRNTGELFF.